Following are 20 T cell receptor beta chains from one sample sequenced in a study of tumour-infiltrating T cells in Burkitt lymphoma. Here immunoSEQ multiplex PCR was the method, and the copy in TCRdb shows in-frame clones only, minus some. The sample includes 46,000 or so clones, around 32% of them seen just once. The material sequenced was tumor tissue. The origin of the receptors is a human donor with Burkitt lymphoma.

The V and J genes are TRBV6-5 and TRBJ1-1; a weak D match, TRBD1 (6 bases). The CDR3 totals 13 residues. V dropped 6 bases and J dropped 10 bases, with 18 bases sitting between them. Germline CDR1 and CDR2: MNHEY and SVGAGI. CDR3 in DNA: TGTGCCAGCAGAGCTGGAGCAGGGGCGGTAGCTTTCTTT. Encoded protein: CASRAGAGAVAFF.

CDR3 region: CASSPTWRETQYF. CDR3 coding DNA: TGTGCCAGCAGCCCCACTTGGAGGGAGACCCAGTACTTC. The rearrangement links TRBV7-2 to TRBJ2-5; possible D gene TRBD2, 5 bases. Trimming shortened V by 5 bases and J by 5 bases, and 12 bases separated the two germline ends. CDR1 is SGHTA and CDR2 is FQGNSA in the germline V gene. CDR3 length: 13 residues.

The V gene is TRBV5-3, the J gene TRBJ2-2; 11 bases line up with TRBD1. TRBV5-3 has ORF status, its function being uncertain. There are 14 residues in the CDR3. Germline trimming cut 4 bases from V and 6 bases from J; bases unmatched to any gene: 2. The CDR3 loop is CARSTGQGAGELFF. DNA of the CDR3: TGTGCCAGAAGCACGGGACAGGGGGCCGGGGAGCTGTTTTTT.

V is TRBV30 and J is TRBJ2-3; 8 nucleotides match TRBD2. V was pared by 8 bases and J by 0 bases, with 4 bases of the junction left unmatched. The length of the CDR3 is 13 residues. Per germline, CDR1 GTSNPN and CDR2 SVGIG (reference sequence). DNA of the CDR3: TGTGCCCGTAGCGGGGTTAGCACAGATACGCAGTATTTT. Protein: CARSGVSTDTQYF.

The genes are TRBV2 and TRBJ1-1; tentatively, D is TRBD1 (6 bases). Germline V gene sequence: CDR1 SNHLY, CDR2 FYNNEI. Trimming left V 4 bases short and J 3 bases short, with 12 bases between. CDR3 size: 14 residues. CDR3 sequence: CASSAQGQYTEAFF. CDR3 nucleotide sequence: TGTGCCAGCAGTGCACAGGGCCAATACACTGAAGCTTTCTTT.

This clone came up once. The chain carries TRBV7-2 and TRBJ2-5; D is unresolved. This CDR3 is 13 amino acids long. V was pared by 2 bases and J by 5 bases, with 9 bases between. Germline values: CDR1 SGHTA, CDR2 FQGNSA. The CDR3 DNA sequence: TGTGCCAGCAGCTTAAGTCTGGGGGAGACCCAGTACTTC. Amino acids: CASSLSLGETQYF. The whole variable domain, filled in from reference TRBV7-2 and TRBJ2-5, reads GAGVSQSPSNKVTEKGKDVELRCDPISGHTALYWYRQSLGQGLEFLIYFQGNSAPDKSGLPSDRFSAERTGGSVSTLTIQRTQQEDSAVYLCASSLSLGETQYFGPGTRLLVL.

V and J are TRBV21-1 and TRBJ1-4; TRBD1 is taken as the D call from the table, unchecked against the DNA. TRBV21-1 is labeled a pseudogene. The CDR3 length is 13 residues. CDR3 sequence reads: CASWTGGNEKLFF. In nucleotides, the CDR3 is TGTGCCAGCTGGACAGGGGGAAATGAAAAACTGTTTTTT.

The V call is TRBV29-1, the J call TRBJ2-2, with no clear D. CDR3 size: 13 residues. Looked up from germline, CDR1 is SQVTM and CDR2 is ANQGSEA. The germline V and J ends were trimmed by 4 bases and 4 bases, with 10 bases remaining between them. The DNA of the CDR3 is TGCAGCGTTGGAAGGTCGAGCACCGGGGAGCTGTTTTTT. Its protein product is CSVGRSSTGELFF.

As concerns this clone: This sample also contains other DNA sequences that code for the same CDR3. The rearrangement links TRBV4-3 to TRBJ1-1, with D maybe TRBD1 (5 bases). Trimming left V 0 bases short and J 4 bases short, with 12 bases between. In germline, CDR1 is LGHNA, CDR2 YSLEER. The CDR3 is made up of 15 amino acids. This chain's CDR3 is CASSQDPAGGTEAFF. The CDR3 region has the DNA TGCGCCAGCAGCCAAGATCCGGCGGGGGGCACTGAAGCTTTCTTT.

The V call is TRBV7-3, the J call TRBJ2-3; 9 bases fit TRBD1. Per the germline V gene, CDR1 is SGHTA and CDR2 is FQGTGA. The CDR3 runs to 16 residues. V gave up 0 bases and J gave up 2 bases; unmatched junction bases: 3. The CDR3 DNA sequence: TGTGCCAGCAGCTTAACCGGGACAGGGCCCACAGATACGCAGTATTTT. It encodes CASSLTGTGPTDTQYF.

The CDR3 nucleotides read TGTGCCAGCAGTTACGGGACAGGGCTTGGAAACACCATATATTTT. This encodes CASSYGTGLGNTIYF. J is TRBJ1-3 and V is TRBV6-5, with 9 positions matching TRBD1. This CDR3 has 15 amino acids. Per the germline V gene, CDR1 is MNHEY and CDR2 is SVGAGI. Trimming cost V 2 bases and J 3 bases; bases outside gene matches: 2.

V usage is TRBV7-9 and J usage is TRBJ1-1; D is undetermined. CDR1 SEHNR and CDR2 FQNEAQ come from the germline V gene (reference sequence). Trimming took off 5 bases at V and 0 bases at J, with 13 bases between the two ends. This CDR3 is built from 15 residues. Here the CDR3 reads CASSMPLRLNTEAFF. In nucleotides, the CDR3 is TGTGCCAGCAGCATGCCCCTGAGACTGAACACTGAAGCTTTCTTT.

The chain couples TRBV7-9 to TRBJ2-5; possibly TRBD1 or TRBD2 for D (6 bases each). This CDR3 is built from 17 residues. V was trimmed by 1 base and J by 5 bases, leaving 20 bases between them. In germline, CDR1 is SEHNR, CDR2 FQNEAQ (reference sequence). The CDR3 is CASSLGVSGALWETQYF. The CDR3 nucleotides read TGTGCCAGCAGCTTAGGAGTTTCGGGGGCTCTTTGGGAGACCCAGTACTTC.

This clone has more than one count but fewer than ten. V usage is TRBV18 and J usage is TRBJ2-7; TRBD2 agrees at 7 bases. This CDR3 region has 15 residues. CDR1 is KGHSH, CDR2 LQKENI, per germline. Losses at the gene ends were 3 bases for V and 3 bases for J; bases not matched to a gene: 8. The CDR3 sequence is CASSPSWRGNYEQYF. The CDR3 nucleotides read TGTGCCAGCTCACCCTCTTGGCGGGGGAACTACGAGCAGTACTTC.

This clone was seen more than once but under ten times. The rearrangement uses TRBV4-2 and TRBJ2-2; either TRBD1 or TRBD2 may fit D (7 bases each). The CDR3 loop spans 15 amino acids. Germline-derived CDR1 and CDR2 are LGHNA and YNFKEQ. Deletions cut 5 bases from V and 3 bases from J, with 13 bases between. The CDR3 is CASSKRDRDTGELFF. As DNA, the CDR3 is TGTGCCAGCAGCAAGCGGGACAGAGACACCGGGGAGCTGTTTTTT.

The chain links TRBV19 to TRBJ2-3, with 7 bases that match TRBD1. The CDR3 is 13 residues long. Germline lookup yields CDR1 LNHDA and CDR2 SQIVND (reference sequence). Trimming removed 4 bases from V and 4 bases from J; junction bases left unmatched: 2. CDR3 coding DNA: TGTGCCAGTAGTAACACAGGGGCAGATACGCAGTATTTT. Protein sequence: CASSNTGADTQYF. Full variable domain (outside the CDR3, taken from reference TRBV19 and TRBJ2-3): DGGITQSPKYLFRKEGQNVTLSCEQNLNHDAMYWYRQDPGQGLRLIYYSQIVNDFQKGDIAEGYSVSREKKESFPLTVTSAQKNPTAFYLCASSNTGADTQYFGPGTRLTVL.

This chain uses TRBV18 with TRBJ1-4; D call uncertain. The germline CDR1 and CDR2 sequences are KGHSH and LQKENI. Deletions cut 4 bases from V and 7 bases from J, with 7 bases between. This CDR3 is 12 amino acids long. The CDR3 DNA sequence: TGTGCCAGCTCACGCCCACTTGAAAAACTGTTTTTT. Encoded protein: CASSRPLEKLFF.

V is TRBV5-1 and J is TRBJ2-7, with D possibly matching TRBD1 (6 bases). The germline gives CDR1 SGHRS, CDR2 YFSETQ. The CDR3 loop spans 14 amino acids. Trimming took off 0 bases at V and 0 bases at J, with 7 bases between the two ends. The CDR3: CASSLGQVSYEQYF. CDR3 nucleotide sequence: TGCGCCAGCAGCTTGGGACAGGTCTCCTACGAGCAGTACTTC.

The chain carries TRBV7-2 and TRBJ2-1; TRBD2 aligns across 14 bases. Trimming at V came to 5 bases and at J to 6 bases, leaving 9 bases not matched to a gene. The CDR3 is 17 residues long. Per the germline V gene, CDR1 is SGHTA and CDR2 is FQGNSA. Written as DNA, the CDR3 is TGTGCCAGCAGCATTAGGCGCGGGACTAGCGGGGGCAATGAGCAGTTCTTC. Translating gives CASSIRRGTSGGNEQFF.

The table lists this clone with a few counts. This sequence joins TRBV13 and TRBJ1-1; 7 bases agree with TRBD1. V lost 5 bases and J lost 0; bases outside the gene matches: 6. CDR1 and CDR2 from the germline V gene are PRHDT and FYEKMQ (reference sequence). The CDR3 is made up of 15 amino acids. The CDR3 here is CASSPQGGMNTEAFF. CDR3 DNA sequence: TGTGCCAGCAGCCCCCAGGGGGGAATGAACACTGAAGCTTTCTTT.